The rows below give T cell receptor beta chains drawn from one sample of a study of cytomegalovirus exposure and HLA in healthy donors. Assay used: immunoSEQ multiplex PCR; TCRdb lists only in-frame clones, some missing. This repertoire shows 140,000 or so clones, more than 65% found once; its top ten account for about 1.5%. The sequenced sample consisted of PBMCs. These receptors all stem from a woman in her 30s in good health and CMV-seronegative. Both conserved end residues are part of each CDR3. A D gene is named only where the DNA matches it firmly. Size tells how often a clone was seen (once, few, many) or the class of an expanded clone, and some rows leave it out.

d_call j_call clone_size v_call cdr3_aa cdr3_nt
NA TRBJ1-5 NA TRBV5-8 CASSLEQSNQPQHF TGTGCCAGCAGTTTGGAACAGAGCAATCAGCCCCAGCATTTT
TRBD2 TRBJ2-5 NA TRBV5-6 CASSSMGGIDQETQYF TGTGCCAGCAGCTCGATGGGGGGGATAGACCAAGAGACCCAGTACTTC
TRBD2 TRBJ2-7 NA TRBV27 CASSSSSGSKDEQYF TGTGCCAGCAGTTCATCTAGCGGGAGTAAAGACGAGCAGTACTTC
TRBD1 TRBJ2-1 NA TRBV28 CASSFQGQGLYNEQFF TGTGCCAGCAGTTTTCAGGGACAGGGATTATACAATGAGCAGTTCTTC
NA TRBJ2-5 few TRBV6-5 CASSYLRAQYF TGTGCCAGCAGTTACCTACGAGCCCAGTACTTC
NA TRBJ2-3 NA TRBV29-1 CSAYRGTDTQYF TGCAGCGCTTACCGGGGCACAGATACGCAGTATTTT
NA TRBJ2-2 NA TRBV6-5 CASTTWSTGELFF TGTGCCAGCACAACGTGGAGCACCGGGGAGCTGTTTTTT
TRBD1 TRBJ2-1 NA TRBV2 CASSKQGASYNEQFF TGTGCCAGCAGTAAACAGGGGGCCTCCTACAATGAGCAGTTCTTC
TRBD1 TRBJ1-4 NA TRBV11-2 CASRPTGSEGKLFF TGTGCCAGCAGGCCGACAGGGTCGGAGGGAAAACTGTTTTTT
TRBD1 TRBJ1-2 NA TRBV11-1 CASSITGTGVLGGYTF TGTGCCAGCAGCATTACCGGGACAGGGGTTTTAGGCGGCTACACCTTC
TRBD1 TRBJ2-1 NA TRBV6-1 CASREPGTGSDEQFF TGTGCCAGCAGAGAGCCGGGGACAGGGAGCGATGAGCAGTTCTTC
TRBD2 TRBJ2-1 NA TRBV5-8 CASSWGLADPNEQFF TGTGCCAGCAGTTGGGGACTAGCGGACCCCAATGAGCAGTTCTTC
NA TRBJ1-2 NA TRBV30 CAWSGTVGGLGYTF TGTGCCTGGAGTGGGACTGTCGGCGGGCTTGGCTACACCTTC
TRBD1 TRBJ1-2 NA TRBV7-2 CASSGWARGPVNLGYTF TGTGCCAGCAGCGGTTGGGCCAGGGGGCCCGTCAATCTGGGCTACACCTTC
NA TRBJ1-6 NA TRBV11-2 CASSPPRRGSPLHF TGTGCCAGCAGCCCCCCTCGTCGAGGTTCACCCCTCCACTTT
NA TRBJ2-2 few TRBV4-1 CASSRGLANTGELFF TGCGCCAGCAGCCGAGGACTCGCGAACACCGGGGAGCTGTTTTTT
NA TRBJ1-2 few TRBV9 CASSVGGWGYTF TGTGCCAGCAGCGTAGGGGGCTGGGGCTACACCTTC
TRBD1 TRBJ1-4 NA TRBV19 CASSVSGGIEKLFF TGTGCCAGTAGTGTCTCAGGGGGCATTGAAAAACTGTTTTTT
TRBD2 TRBJ2-3 NA TRBV6-5 CASSLAGGSTDTQYF TGTGCCAGCAGTTTAGCGGGGGGGAGCACAGATACGCAGTATTTT
NA TRBJ1-1 NA TRBV11-2 CASSLDTMNTEAFF TGTGCCAGCAGCTTGGATACTATGAACACTGAAGCTTTCTTT
TRBD1 TRBJ2-7 NA TRBV28 CASSTGRIVDEQYF TGTGCCAGCTCGACAGGGCGGATTGTCGACGAGCAGTACTTC
NA TRBJ1-2 NA TRBV7-2 CASSQAVAGQGYTF TGTGCCAGCAGCCAGGCTGTGGCAGGGCAGGGCTACACCTTC
NA TRBJ1-5 NA TRBV19 CASTGGTRSDYSNQPQHF TGTGCCAGTACCGGGGGTACGCGATCGGACTATAGCAATCAGCCCCAGCATTTT
NA TRBJ1-1 NA TRBV6-5 CASTPRIDTEAFF TGTGCCAGCACCCCGAGGATAGACACTGAAGCTTTCTTT
TRBD2 TRBJ2-3 NA TRBV6-1 CASGITSGADTQYF TGTGCCAGCGGGATAACTAGCGGGGCTGATACGCAGTATTTT